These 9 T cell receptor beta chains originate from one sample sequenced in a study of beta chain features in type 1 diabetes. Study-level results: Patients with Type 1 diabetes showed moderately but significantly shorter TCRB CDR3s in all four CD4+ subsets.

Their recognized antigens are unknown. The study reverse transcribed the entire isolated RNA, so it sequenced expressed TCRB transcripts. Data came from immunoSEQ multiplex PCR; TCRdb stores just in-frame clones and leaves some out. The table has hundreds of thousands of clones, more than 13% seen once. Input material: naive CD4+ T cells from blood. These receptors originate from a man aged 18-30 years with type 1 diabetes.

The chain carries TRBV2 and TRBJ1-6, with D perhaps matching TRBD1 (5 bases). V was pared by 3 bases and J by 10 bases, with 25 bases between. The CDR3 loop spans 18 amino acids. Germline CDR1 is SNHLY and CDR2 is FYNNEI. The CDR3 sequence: CASSDTPPEDPRGSPLHF. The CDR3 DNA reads TGTGCCAGCAGTGACACCCCCCCTGAAGATCCTCGGGGGTCACCCCTCCACTTT.

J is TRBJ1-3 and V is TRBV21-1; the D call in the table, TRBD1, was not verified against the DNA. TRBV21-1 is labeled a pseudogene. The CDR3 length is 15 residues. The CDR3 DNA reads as TGTGCCAGCAGCAAGGGGACAGCCTCTGGAAACACCATATATTTT. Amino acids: CASSKGTASGNTIYF.

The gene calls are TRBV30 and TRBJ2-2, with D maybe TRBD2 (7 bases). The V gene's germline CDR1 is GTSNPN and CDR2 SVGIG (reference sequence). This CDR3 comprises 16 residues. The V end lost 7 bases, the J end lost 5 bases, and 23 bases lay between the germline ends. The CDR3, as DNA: TGTGCCTCCCGCGTAGGGGGGGCGGGTTGGACCGGGGAGCTGTTTTTT. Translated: CASRVGGAGWTGELFF.

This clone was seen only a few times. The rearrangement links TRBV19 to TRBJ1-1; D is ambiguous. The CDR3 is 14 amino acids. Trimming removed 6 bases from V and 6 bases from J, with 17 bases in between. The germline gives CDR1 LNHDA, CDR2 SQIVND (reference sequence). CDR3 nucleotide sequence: TGTGCCAGTAGCACTTACACCGTGGCGGCTGAAGCTTTCTTT. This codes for CASSTYTVAAEAFF. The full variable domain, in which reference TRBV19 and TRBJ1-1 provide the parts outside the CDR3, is DGGITQSPKYLFRKEGQNVTLSCEQNLNHDAMYWYRQDPGQGLRLIYYSQIVNDFQKGDIAEGYSVSREKKESFPLTVTSAQKNPTAFYLCASSTYTVAAEAFFGQGTRLTVV.

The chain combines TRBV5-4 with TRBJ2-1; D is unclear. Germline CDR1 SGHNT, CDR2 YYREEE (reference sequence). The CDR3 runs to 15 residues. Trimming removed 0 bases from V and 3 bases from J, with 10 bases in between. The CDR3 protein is CASSLGGRDYNEQFF. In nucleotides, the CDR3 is TGTGCCAGCAGCTTGGGCGGCAGAGACTACAATGAGCAGTTCTTC.

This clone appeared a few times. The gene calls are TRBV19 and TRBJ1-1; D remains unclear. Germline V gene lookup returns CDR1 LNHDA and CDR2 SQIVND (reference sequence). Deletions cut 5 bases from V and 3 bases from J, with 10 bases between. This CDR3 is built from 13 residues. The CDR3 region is CASSSKVYTEAFF. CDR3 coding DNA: TGTGCCAGTAGTTCCAAGGTGTACACTGAAGCTTTCTTT.

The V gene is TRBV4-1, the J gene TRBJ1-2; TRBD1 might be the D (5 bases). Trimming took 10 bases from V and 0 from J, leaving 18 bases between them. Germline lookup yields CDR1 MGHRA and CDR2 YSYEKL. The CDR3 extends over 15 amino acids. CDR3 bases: TGCGCCACTTCTTTTCCGGGACCTACTAACTATGGCTACACCTTC. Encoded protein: CATSFPGPTNYGYTF.

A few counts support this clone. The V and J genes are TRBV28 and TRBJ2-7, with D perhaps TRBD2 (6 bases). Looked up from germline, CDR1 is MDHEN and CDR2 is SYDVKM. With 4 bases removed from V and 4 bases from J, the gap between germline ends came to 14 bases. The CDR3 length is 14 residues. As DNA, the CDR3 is TGTGCCAGCAGTTCCCCGGGACTCCAGTACGAGCAGTACTTC. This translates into CASSSPGLQYEQYF.

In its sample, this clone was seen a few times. Here the CDR3 reads CSVDGAETQYF. CDR3 bases: TGCAGCGTTGACGGGGCGGAGACCCAGTACTTC. V usage is TRBV29-1 and J usage is TRBJ2-5; D may be TRBD1 or TRBD2 (5 bases each). Germline lookup yields CDR1 SQVTM and CDR2 ANQGSEA. This CDR3 region has 11 residues. V dropped 3 bases and J dropped 5 bases, with 7 bases sitting between them.